The source of this TCR beta chain is a study of neoadjuvant nivolumab and ipilimumab in lung cancer. Study-level points and caveats: TCR richness and clonality were higher in tumors than adjacent uninvolved lung. Resected-tumor TCR richness correlated positively with pretherapy blood richness. Pathologic regression was not significantly tied to TCR clonality.

For this clone: Antigen: not known.

Clones were read by immunoSEQ multiplex PCR, and TCRdb kept only the in-frame ones, dropping some. The sample contains some 18,000 clones, under 80% of which appear only once. CDR1 is SGHKS and CDR2 is YYEKEE in the germline V gene (reference sequence). V lost 4 bases to trimming and J lost 10 bases, with 17 bases between them. The CDR3 spans 13 residues. This chain uses TRBV5-5 with TRBJ1-1; no firm D call. The receptor's source is an adult with non-small cell lung cancer. Sample: tumor tissue, taken after neoadjuvant nivolumab, alone or with ipilimumab, at or shortly before surgery. CDR3 bases: TGTGCCAGCAGCGCACAGTGGGCACCCCCAGCTTTCTTT. This encodes CASSAQWAPPAFF.